These T cell receptor beta chains were read from a single sample in a study of glioma-infiltrating T cells after dendritic cell vaccination. Sequencing used immunoSEQ multiplex PCR; TCRdb keeps in-frame clones, though not all of them. The repertoire consists of 55,000 to 75,000 clones, with about 79% occurring once and the leading ten covering about a sixth. Sample: blood, taken after dendritic cell vaccination. These receptor sequences come from a human donor with glioblastoma. The CDR3 runs from the conserved cysteine through the conserved F or W. Fields, in order: CDR3 length, J gene, clone size, V gene, D gene, CDR3 protein, CDR3 DNA. A D gene is named only where the DNA matches it firmly. Clone size, where shown, is once, few, many, or a class for clones that have expanded.

cdr3_length: 13; j_call: TRBJ2-5; clone_size: -; v_call: TRBV6-4; d_call: -; cdr3_aa: CASRGHCRETQYF; cdr3_nt: TGTGCCAGCAGGGGACATTGCAGAGAGACCCAGTACTTC
cdr3_length: 16; j_call: TRBJ1-6; clone_size: once; v_call: TRBV15; d_call: -; cdr3_aa: CATSSRIQAHNSPLHF; cdr3_nt: TGTGCCACCAGCAGTAGGATACAGGCACATAATTCACCCCTCCACTTT
cdr3_length: 16; j_call: TRBJ1-5; clone_size: few; v_call: TRBV9; d_call: -; cdr3_aa: CASSVGPGGSNQPQHF; cdr3_nt: TGTGCCAGCAGCGTAGGTCCGGGAGGGAGCAATCAGCCCCAGCATTTT
cdr3_length: 16; j_call: TRBJ1-1; clone_size: -; v_call: TRBV2; d_call: TRBD1; cdr3_aa: CASQAGLGTGRTEAFF; cdr3_nt: TGTGCCAGCCAAGCTGGGTTGGGGACAGGGAGGACTGAAGCTTTCTTT
cdr3_length: 13; j_call: TRBJ1-3; clone_size: once; v_call: TRBV6-5; d_call: -; cdr3_aa: CATREAGGNTIYF; cdr3_nt: TGTGCCACGAGGGAGGCGGGTGGAAACACCATATATTTT
cdr3_length: 12; j_call: TRBJ1-2; clone_size: -; v_call: TRBV25-1; d_call: -; cdr3_aa: CANPGPAYGYTF; cdr3_nt: TGTGCCAATCCAGGGCCTGCCTATGGCTACACCTTC
cdr3_length: 13; j_call: TRBJ2-1; clone_size: -; v_call: TRBV7-2; d_call: -; cdr3_aa: CASSPGLINEQFF; cdr3_nt: TGTGCCAGCAGCCCGGGACTGATCAATGAGCAGTTCTTC
cdr3_length: 17; j_call: TRBJ2-3; clone_size: -; v_call: TRBV15; d_call: TRBD1; cdr3_aa: CATSRGLNRGYTDTQYF; cdr3_nt: TGTGCCACCAGCAGAGGTCTCAACAGGGGGTACACAGATACGCAGTATTTT
cdr3_length: 14; j_call: TRBJ1-1; clone_size: -; v_call: TRBV10-3; d_call: TRBD1; cdr3_aa: CAISVQGANTEAFF; cdr3_nt: TGTGCCATCAGTGTGCAGGGGGCGAACACTGAAGCTTTCTTT
cdr3_length: 15; j_call: TRBJ1-6; clone_size: -; v_call: TRBV18; d_call: -; cdr3_aa: CASSPLRLGDYPLHF; cdr3_nt: TGTGCCAGCTCACCACTTCGACTGGGGGACTATCCCCTCCACTTT
cdr3_length: 15; j_call: TRBJ2-3; clone_size: -; v_call: TRBV7-2; d_call: -; cdr3_aa: CASTETGGGRDTQYF; cdr3_nt: TGTGCCAGCACCGAGACGGGGGGCGGCAGGGATACGCAGTATTTT
cdr3_length: 15; j_call: TRBJ1-2; clone_size: once; v_call: TRBV5-1; d_call: -; cdr3_aa: CASSLEGGTLYGYTF; cdr3_nt: TGCGCCAGCAGCTTGGAGGGCGGGACGTTATATGGCTACACCTTC
cdr3_length: 16; j_call: TRBJ2-7; clone_size: -; v_call: TRBV5-4; d_call: -; cdr3_aa: CASSPSGQMSSYEQYF; cdr3_nt: TGTGCCAGCAGCCCCAGTGGACAGATGAGCTCCTACGAGCAGTACTTC
cdr3_length: 15; j_call: TRBJ1-2; clone_size: -; v_call: TRBV11-3; d_call: -; cdr3_aa: CASSLAGTPTYGYTF; cdr3_nt: TGTGCCAGCAGCTTAGCCGGGACTCCAACCTATGGCTACACCTTC
cdr3_length: 15; j_call: TRBJ2-2; clone_size: few; v_call: TRBV10-3; d_call: TRBD1; cdr3_aa: CAISPGQLRTGELFF; cdr3_nt: TGTGCCATCAGTCCGGGACAGTTACGCACCGGGGAGCTGTTTTTT
cdr3_length: 12; j_call: TRBJ1-2; clone_size: -; v_call: TRBV7-8; d_call: -; cdr3_aa: CASSLQQGGYTF; cdr3_nt: TGTGCCAGCAGCTTACAACAGGGAGGCTACACCTTC
cdr3_length: 15; j_call: TRBJ1-1; clone_size: few; v_call: TRBV7-9; d_call: -; cdr3_aa: CASSLPSGPTTEAFF; cdr3_nt: TGTGCCAGCAGCCTTCCGAGCGGTCCAACCACTGAAGCTTTCTTT
cdr3_length: 16; j_call: TRBJ2-1; clone_size: -; v_call: TRBV5-4; d_call: TRBD2; cdr3_aa: CASSLGGGTSFNEQFF; cdr3_nt: TGTGCCAGCAGCTTGGGGGGGGGTACTAGTTTCAATGAGCAGTTCTTC
cdr3_length: 17; j_call: TRBJ1-2; clone_size: -; v_call: TRBV19; d_call: -; cdr3_aa: CASSIQNRRSTNYGYTF; cdr3_nt: TGTGCCAGTAGTATTCAGAACAGGCGAAGCACCAACTATGGCTACACCTTC
cdr3_length: 15; j_call: TRBJ1-2; clone_size: few; v_call: TRBV9; d_call: TRBD1; cdr3_aa: CASSVAGQGAHGYTF; cdr3_nt: TGTGCCAGCAGCGTAGCGGGACAGGGGGCACATGGCTACACCTTC
cdr3_length: 16; j_call: TRBJ1-5; clone_size: -; v_call: TRBV19; d_call: -; cdr3_aa: CASLNRNPAGNQPQHF; cdr3_nt: TGTGCCAGCCTGAACCGGAATCCCGCGGGCAATCAGCCCCAGCATTTT
cdr3_length: 18; j_call: TRBJ1-1; clone_size: -; v_call: TRBV9; d_call: TRBD1; cdr3_aa: CASSVAPRDRGRGTEAFF; cdr3_nt: TGTGCCAGCAGCGTAGCCCCCCGGGACAGGGGCAGGGGCACTGAAGCTTTCTTT
cdr3_length: 15; j_call: TRBJ1-1; clone_size: -; v_call: TRBV4-2; d_call: TRBD1; cdr3_aa: CASSQDGTGNTEAFF; cdr3_nt: TGTGCCAGCAGCCAAGACGGGACAGGGAACACTGAAGCTTTCTTT
cdr3_length: 15; j_call: TRBJ2-7; clone_size: -; v_call: TRBV4-1; d_call: -; cdr3_aa: CASSHENSRSYEQYF; cdr3_nt: TGCGCCAGCAGTCATGAGAACAGTCGATCCTACGAGCAGTACTTC
cdr3_length: 14; j_call: TRBJ2-5; clone_size: -; v_call: TRBV30; d_call: TRBD2; cdr3_aa: CAWSFSGGQETQYF; cdr3_nt: TGTGCCTGGAGTTTCAGCGGGGGACAAGAGACCCAGTACTTC
cdr3_length: 14; j_call: TRBJ2-1; clone_size: -; v_call: TRBV7-9; d_call: TRBD2; cdr3_aa: CASSFGTSGNEQFF; cdr3_nt: TGTGCCAGCAGCTTCGGGACTAGTGGCAATGAGCAGTTCTTC
cdr3_length: 12; j_call: TRBJ2-5; clone_size: -; v_call: TRBV7-2; d_call: -; cdr3_aa: CASSVGRETQYF; cdr3_nt: TGTGCCAGCAGCGTAGGTCGAGAGACCCAGTACTTC
cdr3_length: 16; j_call: TRBJ2-7; clone_size: -; v_call: TRBV30; d_call: TRBD1; cdr3_aa: CAWSVGGQGLIYEQYF; cdr3_nt: TGTGCCTGGAGTGTAGGTGGACAGGGGTTGATCTACGAGCAGTACTTC
cdr3_length: 16; j_call: TRBJ2-5; clone_size: -; v_call: TRBV5-1; d_call: TRBD2; cdr3_aa: CASSQQSAGGVETQYF; cdr3_nt: TGCGCCAGCTCCCAACAGTCGGCGGGGGGCGTGGAGACCCAGTACTTC
cdr3_length: 13; j_call: TRBJ2-5; clone_size: -; v_call: TRBV5-1; d_call: -; cdr3_aa: CASSHEGAETQYF; cdr3_nt: TGCGCCAGCAGCCATGAAGGGGCCGAGACCCAGTACTTC
cdr3_length: 15; j_call: TRBJ1-5; clone_size: -; v_call: TRBV6-6; d_call: -; cdr3_aa: CASTYQTGRRQPQHF; cdr3_nt: TGTGCCAGCACCTACCAGACAGGACGGAGACAGCCCCAGCATTTT
cdr3_length: 15; j_call: TRBJ1-2; clone_size: -; v_call: TRBV7-8; d_call: -; cdr3_aa: CASSVTQGLAYGYTF; cdr3_nt: TGTGCCAGCAGCGTTACACAGGGTTTGGCCTATGGCTACACCTTC
cdr3_length: 15; j_call: TRBJ2-7; clone_size: -; v_call: TRBV5-6; d_call: TRBD2; cdr3_aa: CASSLAGETSDEQYF; cdr3_nt: TGTGCCAGCAGCTTGGCCGGGGAGACTAGCGACGAGCAGTACTTC
cdr3_length: 14; j_call: TRBJ2-7; clone_size: -; v_call: TRBV5-5; d_call: TRBD1; cdr3_aa: CASSPDRGLYEQYF; cdr3_nt: TGTGCCAGCAGCCCGGACAGGGGCCTGTACGAGCAGTACTTC
cdr3_length: 12; j_call: TRBJ1-1; clone_size: -; v_call: TRBV27; d_call: -; cdr3_aa: CASSTAPPEAFF; cdr3_nt: TGTGCCAGCAGCACAGCCCCACCTGAAGCTTTCTTT
cdr3_length: 15; j_call: TRBJ1-2; clone_size: -; v_call: TRBV4-1; d_call: -; cdr3_aa: CASRKAGGSDYGYTF; cdr3_nt: TGCGCCAGCAGGAAAGCGGGGGGTTCGGACTATGGCTACACCTTC
cdr3_length: 14; j_call: TRBJ2-3; clone_size: -; v_call: TRBV27; d_call: TRBD1; cdr3_aa: CASSLGQGTDTQYF; cdr3_nt: TGTGCCAGCAGTTTGGGACAGGGCACGGATACGCAGTATTTT
cdr3_length: 12; j_call: TRBJ1-4; clone_size: -; v_call: TRBV5-4; d_call: -; cdr3_aa: CASSLDGGGLFF; cdr3_nt: TGTGCCAGCAGCCTAGACGGCGGTGGACTGTTTTTT
cdr3_length: 13; j_call: TRBJ1-2; clone_size: -; v_call: TRBV6-5; d_call: -; cdr3_aa: CASSQRSRGGYTF; cdr3_nt: TGTGCCAGCAGCCAAAGGTCAAGGGGTGGCTACACCTTC
cdr3_length: 13; j_call: TRBJ1-1; clone_size: -; v_call: TRBV5-1; d_call: -; cdr3_aa: CASSSRGDTEAFF; cdr3_nt: TGCGCCAGCAGCAGCCGGGGGGACACTGAAGCTTTCTTT
cdr3_length: 14; j_call: TRBJ2-7; clone_size: -; v_call: TRBV5-6; d_call: TRBD1; cdr3_aa: CASSLGQGSYEQYF; cdr3_nt: TGTGCCAGCAGCCTAGGACAGGGTTCCTACGAGCAGTACTTC
cdr3_length: 14; j_call: TRBJ1-5; clone_size: -; v_call: TRBV7-3; d_call: -; cdr3_aa: CASSFPGEGQPQHF; cdr3_nt: TGTGCCAGCAGCTTCCCAGGGGAGGGTCAGCCCCAGCATTTT
cdr3_length: 15; j_call: TRBJ2-3; clone_size: medium-sized; v_call: TRBV19; d_call: -; cdr3_aa: CASSMGTGITDTQYF; cdr3_nt: TGTGCCAGTAGTATGGGTACAGGGATCACAGATACGCAGTATTTT
cdr3_length: 19; j_call: TRBJ2-6; clone_size: -; v_call: TRBV4-2; d_call: TRBD1; cdr3_aa: CASSQDGQALSSGANVLTF; cdr3_nt: TGTGCCAGCAGCCAAGATGGACAGGCCCTATCTTCTGGGGCCAACGTCCTGACTTTC
cdr3_length: 15; j_call: TRBJ1-2; clone_size: -; v_call: TRBV19; d_call: -; cdr3_aa: CASSSATSGRYGYTF; cdr3_nt: TGTGCCAGTAGTAGTGCGACCTCCGGGAGGTATGGCTACACCTTC
cdr3_length: 14; j_call: TRBJ2-1; clone_size: -; v_call: TRBV30; d_call: TRBD1; cdr3_aa: CAVLRQGSYNEQFF; cdr3_nt: TGTGCCGTATTACGACAGGGTTCTTACAATGAGCAGTTCTTC
cdr3_length: 16; j_call: TRBJ2-3; clone_size: -; v_call: TRBV4-3; d_call: TRBD2; cdr3_aa: CASSQTSGGGTDTQYF; cdr3_nt: TGCGCCAGCAGCCAAACTAGCGGGGGTGGCACAGATACGCAGTATTTT
cdr3_length: 14; j_call: TRBJ2-5; clone_size: -; v_call: TRBV2; d_call: -; cdr3_aa: CASSESPNQETQYF; cdr3_nt: TGTGCCAGCAGTGAGTCCCCAAACCAAGAGACCCAGTACTTC
cdr3_length: 15; j_call: TRBJ2-5; clone_size: -; v_call: TRBV5-1; d_call: TRBD2; cdr3_aa: CASSLSSGGGETQYF; cdr3_nt: TGCGCCAGCAGCTTGTCTAGCGGGGGGGGAGAGACCCAGTACTTC
cdr3_length: 13; j_call: TRBJ2-7; clone_size: -; v_call: TRBV30; d_call: -; cdr3_aa: CAWSPSGTYEQYF; cdr3_nt: TGTGCCTGGAGTCCATCCGGGACCTACGAGCAGTACTTC
cdr3_length: 14; j_call: TRBJ2-3; clone_size: once; v_call: TRBV7-2; d_call: -; cdr3_aa: CASSLARGRDTQYF; cdr3_nt: TGTGCCAGCAGCTTAGCGAGAGGGAGGGATACGCAGTATTTT